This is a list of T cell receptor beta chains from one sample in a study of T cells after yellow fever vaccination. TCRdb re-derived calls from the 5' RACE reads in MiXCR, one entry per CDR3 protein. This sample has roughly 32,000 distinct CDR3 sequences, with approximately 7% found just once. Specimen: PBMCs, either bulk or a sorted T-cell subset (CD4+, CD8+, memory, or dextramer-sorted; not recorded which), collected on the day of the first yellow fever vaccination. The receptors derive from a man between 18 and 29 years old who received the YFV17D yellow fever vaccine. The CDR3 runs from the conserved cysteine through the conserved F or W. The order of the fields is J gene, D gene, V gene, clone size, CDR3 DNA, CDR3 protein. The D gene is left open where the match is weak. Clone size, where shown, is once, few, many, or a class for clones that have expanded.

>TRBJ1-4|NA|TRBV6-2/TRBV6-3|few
TGTGCCAGCAGTTACTCTCCGGGCCCGGGAAGAAAGGATGAAAAACTGTTTTTT
CASSYSPGPGRKDEKLFF
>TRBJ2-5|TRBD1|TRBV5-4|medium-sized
TGTGCCAGCAGCTTACAGGGGGCCCAAGAGACCCAGTACTTC
CASSLQGAQETQYF
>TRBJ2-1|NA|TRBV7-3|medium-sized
TGTGCCAGCAGCGCCACCCTGGGCGAGCAGTTCTTC
CASSATLGEQFF
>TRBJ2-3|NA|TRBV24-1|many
TGTGCCACCAGTGACCCGACGGGCGGGGATACGCAGTATTTT
CATSDPTGGDTQYF
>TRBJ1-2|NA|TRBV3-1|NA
TGTGCCACCTGCCGAGAGTCCTATGGCTACACCTTC
CATCRESYGYTF
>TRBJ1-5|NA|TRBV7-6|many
TGTGCCAGCAGCCCCGTTGGGGCGCGGGGGCAGCCCCAGCATTTT
CASSPVGARGQPQHF
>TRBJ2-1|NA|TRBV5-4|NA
TGTGCCAGCAGCTCGGAAGGGTATGAGCAGTTCTTC
CASSSEGYEQFF
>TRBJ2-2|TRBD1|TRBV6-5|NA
TGTGCCAGCAGAACAGGGGCCGCGAACACCGGGGAGCTGTTTTTT
CASRTGAANTGELFF
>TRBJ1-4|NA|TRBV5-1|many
TGCGCCAGCAGCGAGGGGGGGGATGGAGGTGAAAAACTGTTTTTT
CASSEGGDGGEKLFF
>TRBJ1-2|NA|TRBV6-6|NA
TGTGCCAGCAAGAGAGGGGTGGACTACACCTTC
CASKRGVDYTF
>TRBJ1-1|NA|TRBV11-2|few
TGTGCCAGCAGCTTAGGCAGGAACACTGAAGCTTTCTTT
CASSLGRNTEAFF
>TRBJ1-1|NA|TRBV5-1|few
TGCGCCAGCAGTCTGTGGGGGGGCGCGTTGGACACTGAAGCTTTCTTT
CASSLWGGALDTEAFF
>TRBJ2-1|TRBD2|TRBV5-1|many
TGCGCCAGTATGGCCGGGGGGGGCGGTTCCCCCGAGCAGTTCTTC
CASMAGGGGSPEQFF
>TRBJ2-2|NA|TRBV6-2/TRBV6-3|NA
TGTGCCAGCAGTTACTCGATCTTCTTTGAGCTGTTTTTT
CASSYSIFFELFF
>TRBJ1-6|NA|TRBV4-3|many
TGCGCCAGCAGCCAAAGTGGCGGCAGGGACTCACCCCTCCACTTT
CASSQSGGRDSPLHF
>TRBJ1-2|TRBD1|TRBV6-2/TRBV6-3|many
TGTGCCAGCACCCCGACAGGGACTCTCGGTGGCTACACCTTC
CASTPTGTLGGYTF
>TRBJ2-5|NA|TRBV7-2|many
TGTGCCAGCAGCAACAACCGGGCCCGGGGGGAGACCCAGTACTTC
CASSNNRARGETQYF
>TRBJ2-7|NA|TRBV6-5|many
TGTGCCAGCAGTTACCGGGTGTCAGGGGGGCGCGAGCAGTACTTC
CASSYRVSGGREQYF
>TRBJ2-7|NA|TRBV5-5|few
TGTGCCAGCAGCTTGGGGATCGAGCAGTACTTC
CASSLGIEQYF
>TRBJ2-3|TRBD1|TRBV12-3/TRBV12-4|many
TGTGCCAGCAGTTTAGTTCCAGGGGGAAAATCAGATACGCAGTATTTT
CASSLVPGGKSDTQYF
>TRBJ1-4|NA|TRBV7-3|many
TGTGCCAGCAGCTTAACTTCGGGAGGGAGTGAACTGTTTTTT
CASSLTSGGSELFF
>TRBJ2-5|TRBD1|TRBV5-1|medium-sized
TGCGCCAGCAGCGGGACAGCGCAAGAGACCCAGTACTTC
CASSGTAQETQYF
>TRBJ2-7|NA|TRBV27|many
TGTGCCAGCAGACGGGCCTTAAGCCAGGCCGGTAGCTACGAGCAGTACTTC
CASRRALSQAGSYEQYF
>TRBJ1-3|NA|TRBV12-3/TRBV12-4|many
TGTGCCAGCAGTTTGGTTGTCGCTGGAAACACCATATATTTT
CASSLVVAGNTIYF
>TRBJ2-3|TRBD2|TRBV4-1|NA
TGCGCCAGCAGCCAAGAAAATCGGCCCGCGGGGGGCGGGCAGTATTTT
CASSQENRPAGGGQYF
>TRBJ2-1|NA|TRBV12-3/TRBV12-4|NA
TGTGCCAGCAGTTTACGAGCACAAACGGGATACAATGAGCAGTTCTTC
CASSLRAQTGYNEQFF
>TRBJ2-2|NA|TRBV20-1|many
TGCAGTGCAGCACGGGGTAGGGAGCTGTTTTTT
CSAARGRELFF
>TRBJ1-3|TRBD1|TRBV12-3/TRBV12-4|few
TGTGCCAGCAGTGTACGGACAGGGGAAGGTCTTTTGTCTGGAAACACCATATATTTT
CASSVRTGEGLLSGNTIYF
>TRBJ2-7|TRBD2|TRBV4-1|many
TGCGCCAGCAGCTTGAGACCCGGGACTAGTATAATGTACGAGCAGTACTTC
CASSLRPGTSIMYEQYF
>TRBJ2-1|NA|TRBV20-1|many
TGCAGTGCTAGAGACAATGAGCAGTTCTTC
CSARDNEQFF
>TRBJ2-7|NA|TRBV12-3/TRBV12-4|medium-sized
TGTGCCAGCAGTCAGTGGACTACCGAGCCGAGCTTC
CASSQWTTEPSF
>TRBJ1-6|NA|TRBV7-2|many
TGTGCCAGCAGCGCCGGTGGGCGAAAAAATTCACCCCTCCACTTT
CASSAGGRKNSPLHF
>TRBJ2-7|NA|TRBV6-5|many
TGTGCCAGCAGTTACGAGGGGACTTTGCCCTACGAGCAGTACTTC
CASSYEGTLPYEQYF
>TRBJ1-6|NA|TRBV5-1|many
TGCGCCAGCAGCTTGGAGGGAATTACTAATTCACCCCTCCACTTT
CASSLEGITNSPLHF
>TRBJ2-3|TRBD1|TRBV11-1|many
TGTGCCAGCAGCTTAGCCCCACAGGGGGCTGGCACAGATACGCAGTATTTT
CASSLAPQGAGTDTQYF
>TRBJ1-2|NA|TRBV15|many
TGTGCCACCAGCAGAGATTATTTTCCAGGGGAGGGCTACACCTTC
CATSRDYFPGEGYTF
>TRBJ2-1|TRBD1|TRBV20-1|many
TGCAGTGCTAGTGCCATCACAGGGGAGTGGAATGAGCAGTTCTTC
CSASAITGEWNEQFF
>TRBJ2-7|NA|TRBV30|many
TGTGCCTGTGGGCCGATCTGGGACGAGCAGTACTTC
CACGPIWDEQYF
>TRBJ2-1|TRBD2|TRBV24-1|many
TGTGCCACCAGTGATTTCGGGGGGGCAGGCTACAATGAGCAGTTCTTC
CATSDFGGAGYNEQFF
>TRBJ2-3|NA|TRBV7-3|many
TGTGCCAGCAGCCCCCAAGCGGGTAATGCAGATACGCAGTATTTT
CASSPQAGNADTQYF
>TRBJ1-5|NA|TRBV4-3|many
TGCGCCAGCAGCCAAGGGGGCCAGCCCCATCAGCCCCAGCATTTT
CASSQGGQPHQPQHF
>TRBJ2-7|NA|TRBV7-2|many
TGTGCCAGCAGCTTCGGACAGAAATCCTACGAGCAGTACTTC
CASSFGQKSYEQYF
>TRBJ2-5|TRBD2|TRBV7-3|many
TGTGCCAGCAGCCGGGGGGGGGAGACCCAGTACTTC
CASSRGGETQYF
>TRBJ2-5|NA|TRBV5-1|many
TGCGCCAGCAGCTTGGGAGGGGGTCTCCAAGAGACCCAGTACTTC
CASSLGGGLQETQYF
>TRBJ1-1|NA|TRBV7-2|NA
TGTGCCAGCTCCTTAAGGCGGGGGACTGAAGCTTTCTTT
CASSLRRGTEAFF
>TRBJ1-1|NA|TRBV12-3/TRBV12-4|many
TGTGCCAGCACTTCCCTCACTGAAGCTTTCTTT
CASTSLTEAFF
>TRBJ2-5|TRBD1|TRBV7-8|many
TGTGCCAGCAGCCCAGACAGGGTAGAGACCCAGTACTTC
CASSPDRVETQYF
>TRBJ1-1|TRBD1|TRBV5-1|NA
TGCGCCAGCAGCGACGGGACAGGTCTCATGAACACTGAAGCTTTCTTT
CASSDGTGLMNTEAFF
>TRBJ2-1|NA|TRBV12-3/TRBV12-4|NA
TGTGCCAGCAGTTTACTTGTAGGGCCGGGGGTGTACAATGAGCAGTTCTTC
CASSLLVGPGVYNEQFF
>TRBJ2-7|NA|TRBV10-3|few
TGTGCCATCAGTGAGTCCCGGGGGCGAGTCTACGAGCAGTACTTC
CAISESRGRVYEQYF
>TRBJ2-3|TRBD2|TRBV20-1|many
TGCAGTGCGCCGGGACTAGCGGGGGGAAAAGATACGCAGTATTTT
CSAPGLAGGKDTQYF
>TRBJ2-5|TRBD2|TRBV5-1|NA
TGCGCCAGCAGCTTGGTGGGCCTAGCGGGGGGCCGTCTCCAAGAGACCCAGTACTTC
CASSLVGLAGGRLQETQYF
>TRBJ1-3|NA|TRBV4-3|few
TGCGCCAGCAGCCCCGGTGATAGCTCTGGAAACACCATATATTTT
CASSPGDSSGNTIYF
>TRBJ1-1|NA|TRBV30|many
TGTGCCTGGAGTGCAGGCATGAACACTGAAGCTTTCTTT
CAWSAGMNTEAFF
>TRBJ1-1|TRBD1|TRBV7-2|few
TGTGCCAGCAGCTTCGATGGACAGGGGCGGACTGAAGCTTTCTTT
CASSFDGQGRTEAFF
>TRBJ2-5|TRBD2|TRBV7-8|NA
TGTGCCAGCAGCTTAGGACTAGCGGGAGTGTACCAAGAGACCCAGTACTTC
CASSLGLAGVYQETQYF
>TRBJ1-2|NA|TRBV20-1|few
TGCAGTGCTCGAGGGGACCTCGGAGGCTATGGCTACACCTTC
CSARGDLGGYGYTF
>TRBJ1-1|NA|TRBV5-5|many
TGTGCCAGCAGCTTTTCCCCACAGGGCGGCACTGAAGCTTTCTTT
CASSFSPQGGTEAFF
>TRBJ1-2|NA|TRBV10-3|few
TGTGCCATCACCGGCGGGGGGATTGGTGGCTACACCTTC
CAITGGGIGGYTF
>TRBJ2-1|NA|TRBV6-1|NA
TGTGCCAGCAGTCGCCCGGGGGCCTACAATGAGCAGTTCTTC
CASSRPGAYNEQFF